The 32 T cell receptor beta chains below come from one sample, sequenced in a study of blood T cells in healthy people across ages. The use of a sample-barcoded 5' primer and a J-beta primer mix characterized a second PCR of about 6 to 12 cycles. A single record per CDR3 protein comes from TCRdb applying MiXCR to the 5' RACE reads. The sample holds around 900,000 distinct CDR3 sequences, 29% seen once. The sample was blood. The receptors were gathered from an elderly woman in good health.

This sequence joins TRBV12-3 or TRBV12-4 and TRBJ1-5, with D perhaps matching TRBD1 (5 bases). The CDR3 spans 14 residues. CDR3 in amino acids: CTTSGHYSNQPQHF. The CDR3 bases are TGTACCACCTCAGGACACTATAGCAATCAGCCCCAGCATTTT.

This clonotype was found many times. The rearrangement uses TRBV7-2 and TRBJ2-1; 7 bases agree with TRBD2. V dropped 6 bases and J dropped 5; count of bases not matched to a gene: 7. The CDR3 sequence is 14 residues long. Germline V gene data show CDR1 as SGHTA and CDR2 as FQGNSA. For the CDR3, the DNA is TGTGCCAGCAGTAAATCTAGCGGACACAATGAGCAGTTCTTC. This gives the protein CASSKSSGHNEQFF.

A word on this clonotype: One base away lies a much larger clone, so this may be a sequencing read error. The CDR3 protein is CAGSLLRTGGLNEQFF. CDR3 in DNA: TGTGCCGGCAGCTTACTTCGGACAGGGGGCCTCAATGAGCAGTTCTTC. V usage is TRBV7-9 and J usage is TRBJ2-1; 11 nucleotides match TRBD1. CDR1 is SEHNR and CDR2 is FQNEAQ in the germline V gene (reference sequence). CDR3 length equals 16 residues.

Ten or more counts support this clonotype. The chain uses TRBV3-1 and TRBJ2-1; 10 nucleotides match TRBD2. The V gene's germline CDR1 is LGHDT and CDR2 YNNKEL (reference sequence). This CDR3 comprises 17 residues. The V and J ends lost 0 bases and 5 bases, in that order; junction bases with no gene match: 7. CDR3 amino acids: CASSQDLRLAGNNEQFF. The CDR3 DNA follows: TGTGCCAGCAGCCAAGACCTAAGACTAGCGGGCAACAATGAGCAGTTCTTC.

Details on this clonotype: A much larger clone differs by one base, so this may be a read error. The V call is TRBV15, the J call TRBJ2-7; TRBD2 is a possible D gene (5 bases). From germline, CDR1 is LNHNV and CDR2 YYDKDF (reference sequence). This CDR3 contains 14 residues. Trimming stripped 3 bases from V and 7 bases from J, with 16 bases between. The CDR3 loop is CATSSNSRGHEQYF. The CDR3 bases are TGTGCCACCAGCAGTAACAGCAGAGGGCATGAGCAGTACTTC. The full variable domain, with the rest looked up from reference TRBV15 and TRBJ2-7, is DAMVIQNPRYQVTQFGKPVTLSCSQTLNHNVMYWYQQKSSQAPKLLFHYYDKDFNNEADTPDNFQSRRPNTSFCFLDIRSPGLGDTAMYLCATSSNSRGHEQYFGPGTRLTVT.

The sample holds many counts of this clonotype. The chain is built from TRBV20-1 and TRBJ2-1, with D possibly TRBD2 on 6 matching bases. The ends were cut back, 1 base at V and 8 bases at J, with 12 bases in the middle. The V gene's germline CDR1 is DFQATT and CDR2 SNEGSKA (reference sequence). The CDR3 has 13 amino acids. The CDR3 loop is CSARGWRVDEQFF. The CDR3 DNA is TGCAGTGCTAGAGGGTGGAGGGTCGATGAGCAGTTCTTC.

This clonotype was seen only a few times. J is TRBJ1-5 and V is TRBV20-1; 7 bases fit TRBD1. Germline loops: CDR1 DFQATT, CDR2 SNEGSKA (reference sequence). The CDR3 is made up of 15 amino acids. Losses at the gene ends were 0 bases for V and 7 bases for J; bases not matched to a gene: 9. CDR3 sequence reads: CSARDRGRVGQPQHF. DNA of the CDR3: TGCAGTGCTAGAGATAGGGGGCGGGTGGGACAGCCCCAGCATTTT.

In this sample, this clonotype turned up many times. The rearrangement links TRBV27 to TRBJ2-6; TRBD1 or TRBD2 may be the D gene (5 bases each). Germline CDR1 MNHEY, CDR2 SMNVEV (reference sequence). This CDR3 contains 15 residues. Trimming shortened V by 5 bases and J by 2 bases, and 10 bases separated the two germline ends. The CDR3 nucleotides are TGTGCCAGCAGTCCCATGGGGGCTGGGGCCAACGTCCTGACTTTC. Translation: CASSPMGAGANVLTF.

The chain is built from TRBV10-3 and TRBJ1-1; D gene uncertain. The CDR3 covers 13 residues. The germline V gene has CDR1 ENHRY and CDR2 SYGVKD. V dropped 6 bases and J dropped 0 bases, with 8 bases sitting between them. The CDR3 bases are TGTGCCATCAGCAGGACGGTGAACACTGAAGCTTTCTTT. Residues: CAISRTVNTEAFF.

This clonotype was recorded a few times. One end of the junction varies from germline; a read error may be responsible. This chain connects TRBV6-4 to TRBJ2-7, with a possible D match to TRBD1 (6 bases). Germline V gives CDR1 MRHNA, CDR2 SNTAGT. The CDR3 is made up of 15 amino acids. The CDR3: CASSVAGARTYEQYF. The CDR3 DNA reads as TGTGCTAGCAGTGTAGCAGGGGCCAGGACCTACGAGCAGTACTTC.

About this clonotype itself: The junction departs from the called germline gene at one end, perhaps through a read error. The chain employs TRBV11-2 and TRBJ1-2; D may be TRBD1 (6 bases). The CDR3 is made up of 12 amino acids. Looked up from germline, CDR1 is SGHAT and CDR2 is FQNNGV. The CDR3 nucleotides are TGTGCCAGCAACTTAGACAGGCATGGCTACACCTTC. This translates into CASNLDRHGYTF.

Comments on this clonotype: This may stem from a read error, because a much larger clone lies one nucleotide away. V usage is TRBV11-2 and J usage is TRBJ2-7; 16 nucleotides match TRBD2. V lost 5 bases, J lost 7 bases, and 14 bases stayed unmatched. The germline gives CDR1 SGHAT, CDR2 FQNNGV. This CDR3 region has 18 residues. In DNA form, the CDR3 reads TGTGCCAGCAGCCAGGGTGGGACTAGCGGGGGGGCCGACAATGAGCAGTACTTC. The encoded protein is CASSQGGTSGGADNEQYF.

This clonotype was seen repeatedly, ten times or more. J is TRBJ2-1 and V is TRBV4-1; D perhaps matches TRBD1 (7 bases). V was pared by 1 base and J by 2 bases, with 9 bases between. The CDR3 is 15 amino acids. In germline, CDR1 is MGHRA, CDR2 YSYEKL. Written as DNA, the CDR3 is TGCGCCAGCAGCCAAGGCGGGACAGCCTACAATGAGCAGTTCTTC. As protein: CASSQGGTAYNEQFF.

The chain carries TRBV2 and TRBJ1-1; weak D call: TRBD1 (5 bases). CDR3 size: 13 residues. Germline values: CDR1 SNHLY, CDR2 FYNNEI. The V end lost 8 bases, the J end lost 4 bases, and 14 bases lay between the germline ends. The CDR3 sequence: CASQPGVGTEAFF. DNA of the CDR3: TGTGCCAGCCAACCGGGGGTAGGCACTGAAGCTTTCTTT.

This clonotype appeared a few times. The chain combines TRBV20-1 with TRBJ1-4; 7 bases fit TRBD1. V was pared by 4 bases and J by 3 bases, with 14 bases of the junction left unmatched. Per the germline V gene, CDR1 is DFQATT and CDR2 is SNEGSKA (reference sequence). The CDR3 has 17 amino acids. This CDR3 is CSAIGTERRQANEKLFF. The CDR3 bases are TGCAGTGCTATCGGGACAGAACGTCGGCAGGCTAATGAAAAACTGTTTTTT.

Only one count was recorded for this clonotype. V is TRBV20-1 and J is TRBJ2-1, with 9 bases that match TRBD1. The end of the DNA fits TRBJ2-7 better, so the J call may be wrong. The CDR3 has 19 residues. The germline gives CDR1 DFQATT, CDR2 SNEGSKA (reference sequence). The CDR3 sequence is CSATDTGGNRVGSYNVQYF. The CDR3 bases are TGCAGTGCTACGGATACAGGGGGCAACAGGGTAGGGTCCTACAATGTGCAGTACTTC.

This clonotype has just a few counts. Given a much more abundant clone one base away, this may be a read error. V usage is TRBV27 and J usage is TRBJ2-1; D may correspond to TRBD1 or TRBD2 (6 bases each). This CDR3 has 18 residues. Per the germline V gene, CDR1 is MNHEY and CDR2 is SMNVEV (reference sequence). This CDR3 is CASSLSSWRGASYNEQVF. The CDR3 DNA sequence: TGTGCCAGCAGTTTATCGAGCTGGAGGGGGGCTTCCTACAATGAGCAGGTCTTC.

This chain connects TRBV30 to TRBJ2-1; D ambiguous. From germline, CDR1 is GTSNPN and CDR2 SVGIG (reference sequence). The CDR3 has 11 residues. V was trimmed by 6 bases and J by 0 bases, leaving 3 bases between them. In DNA, the CDR3 is TGTGCCTGTAGCTCCTACAATGAGCAGTTCTTC. Translated: CACSSYNEQFF.

The table lists this clonotype with many counts. The chain uses TRBV27 and TRBJ1-5, with D possibly matching TRBD1 (6 bases). V was pared by 6 bases and J by 2 bases, with 11 bases between. This CDR3 is built from 14 residues. Germline V lookup: CDR1 MNHEY, CDR2 SMNVEV (reference sequence). CDR3 bases: TGTGCCAGCAGACTGACAGGTCGCAATCAGCCCCAGCATTTT. Encoded protein: CASRLTGRNQPQHF.

This clonotype came up a few times. The rearrangement links TRBV15 to TRBJ1-6; D not certain. The CDR3 extends over 14 amino acids. Per the germline V gene, CDR1 is LNHNV and CDR2 is YYDKDF (reference sequence). Trimming stripped 3 bases from V and 9 bases from J, with 12 bases between. The CDR3 DNA reads as TGTGCCACCAGCAGGCTGACGACGGCTTCACCCCTCCACTTT. Residues: CATSRLTTASPLHF. The full variable domain, in which reference TRBV15 and TRBJ1-6 provide the parts outside the CDR3, is DAMVIQNPRYQVTQFGKPVTLSCSQTLNHNVMYWYQQKSSQAPKLLFHYYDKDFNNEADTPDNFQSRRPNTSFCFLDIRSPGLGDTAMYLCATSRLTTASPLHFGNGTRLTVT.

The chain carries TRBV28 and TRBJ1-6, with D perhaps matching TRBD1 (5 bases). This CDR3 has 15 amino acids. Trimming shortened V by 8 bases and J by 0 bases, and 11 bases separated the two germline ends. Germline CDR1 MDHEN, CDR2 SYDVKM. CDR3 sequence reads: CASGAQSSYNSPLHF. Here the CDR3 DNA reads TGTGCCAGCGGGGCACAGAGCTCCTATAATTCACCCCTCCACTTT.

In this sample, this clonotype turned up many times. The chain carries TRBV28 and TRBJ2-5; D unresolved. Germline values: CDR1 MDHEN, CDR2 SYDVKM. Trimming took off 6 bases at V and 4 bases at J, with 6 bases between the two ends. This CDR3 region has 11 residues. The CDR3 spells CASRVLETQYF. The CDR3 DNA reads TGTGCCAGCAGGGTCCTAGAGACCCAGTACTTC.

V and J are TRBV11-3 and TRBJ2-2, with D tentatively TRBD1 (6 bases). CDR3 size: 15 residues. Germline values: CDR1 SGHNT, CDR2 YENEEA. Trimming cost V 2 bases and J 7 bases, with 14 bases left between them. The CDR3 region is CASSLISGAVGELFF. As DNA, the CDR3 is TGTGCCAGCAGCTTAATCTCAGGGGCGGTCGGGGAGCTGTTTTTT.

This chain joins TRBV2 and TRBJ1-6; D call uncertain. Germline lookup yields CDR1 SNHLY and CDR2 FYNNEI. V dropped 4 bases and J dropped 8 bases, with 6 bases sitting between them. This CDR3 comprises 12 residues. CDR3 protein: CASSGSDSPLHF. CDR3 sequence (DNA): TGTGCCAGCAGTGGATCGGATTCACCCCTCCACTTT.

This clonotype came up a few times. The chain recombines TRBV2 with TRBJ2-1, with TRBD2 identical over 15 bases. The V segment lost 6 bases and the J segment 9 bases; nucleotides outside the gene matches: 12. CDR1 SNHLY and CDR2 FYNNEI come from the germline V gene. This CDR3 contains 17 residues. The DNA for the CDR3 is TGTGCCAGCAGGCTCTGGACTAGCGGGGGGGCGGGTGCTGAGCAGTTCTTC. Translating gives CASRLWTSGGAGAEQFF.

The V and J genes are TRBV21-1 and TRBJ1-1; the DNA was not used to check the table's D call, TRBD1. TRBV21-1 is a pseudogene segment. The CDR3 is 14 residues long. CDR3 sequence reads: CASSTGALNTEAFF. The CDR3 DNA is TGTGCCAGCAGCACCGGGGCCTTGAACACTGAAGCTTTCTTT.

This clonotype was counted at least ten times. V is TRBV7-9 and J is TRBJ1-1, with unresolved D. Germline V gene data show CDR1 as SEHNR and CDR2 as FQNEAQ (reference sequence). The CDR3 spans 11 residues. V lost 5 bases to trimming and J lost 11 bases, with 12 bases between them. The CDR3 is CASSHSLAAFF. Written as DNA, the CDR3 is TGTGCCAGCAGCCACTCTTTGGCGGCTTTCTTT.

The chain has TRBV18 and TRBJ1-2, with D unclear. V was pared by 5 bases and J by 7 bases, with 17 bases between. This CDR3 region has 14 residues. CDR1 and CDR2 from the germline V gene are KGHSH and LQKENI. The CDR3 region is CASSSGPQACGYTF. The CDR3, as DNA: TGTGCCAGCTCAAGCGGACCCCAGGCCTGTGGCTACACCTTC.

This clonotype was found a few times. V is TRBV30 and J is TRBJ1-5, with 10 bases aligning to TRBD1. V trimming: 1 base; J trimming: 6 bases; junction bases outside the gene matches: 6. The CDR3 loop spans 15 amino acids. The germline CDR1 and CDR2 sequences are GTSNPN and SVGIG (reference sequence). The CDR3 spells CAWSGDRGNGQPQHF. CDR3 nucleotides: TGTGCCTGGAGTGGGGACAGGGGAAATGGTCAGCCCCAGCATTTT.

This clonotype was seen at least ten times. V is TRBV7-9 and J is TRBJ2-7, with D perhaps matching TRBD1 (6 bases). This CDR3 has 15 amino acids. CDR1 and CDR2 from the germline V gene are SEHNR and FQNEAQ (reference sequence). Trimming removed 2 bases at V and 3 bases at J, with 14 bases between. CDR3 residues: CASSLRAGENYEQYF. CDR3 sequence (DNA): TGTGCCAGCAGCTTAAGGGCAGGGGAAAACTACGAGCAGTACTTC.

This rearrangement joins TRBV14 to TRBJ1-1, with TRBD1 identical over 7 bases. This CDR3 is 13 amino acids long. Per the germline V gene, CDR1 is SGHDN and CDR2 is FVKESK. V lost 3 bases to trimming and J lost 10 bases; unmatched junction nucleotides: 8. As DNA, the CDR3 is TGTGCCAGCAGCCAGGAATCCCGACAGGGAGCTTTCTTT. Its translation is CASSQESRQGAFF. Full variable domain (outside the CDR3, taken from reference TRBV14 and TRBJ1-1): EAGVTQFPSHSVIEKGQTVTLRCDPISGHDNLYWYRRVMGKEIKFLLHFVKESKQDESGMPNNRFLAERTGGTYSTLKVQPAELEDSGVYFCASSQESRQGAFFGQGTRLTVV.

The rearrangement links TRBV6-1 to TRBJ2-3; tentatively, D is TRBD1 or TRBD2 (6 bases each). Germline V lookup: CDR1 MNHNS, CDR2 SASEGT. This CDR3 contains 14 residues. V was shortened by 6 bases and J by 1 base, with 11 bases between the two germline ends. The CDR3 sequence is CASREGVGTDTQYF. DNA for the CDR3: TGTGCCAGCAGGGAGGGGGTGGGCACAGATACGCAGTATTTT.